Sequencing of this T cell receptor (beta chain) was carried out in a study of STAT3 mutations in large granular lymphocyte leukemia. Study context: Roughly half the longitudinally sequenced T-LGLL patients had canonical STAT3 mutations.

General study findings and limits: Every T-LGLL patient had at least one immunodominant TCRbeta clonotype. No sample exists from the first appearance of each clone.

V shed 3 bases and J shed 2 bases, with 14 bases lying between them. Germline-derived CDR1 and CDR2 are KGHSH and LQKENI. The CDR3 contains 15 residues. Repertoires were generated with immunoSEQ multiplex PCR, while TCRdb's copy carries only in-frame clones and drops some. The data contain about 8,400 clones, 90% to 95% of them seen just once; the ten biggest clones take up around 42%. Of note for this clone: What it binds is unknown.

This rearrangement joins TRBV18 to TRBJ2-7, with D possibly being TRBD2 (7 bases). The TCR sequence derives from a man aged 50 to 59 with T-cell large granular lymphocyte leukemia. Some clones in this sample may be carry-over from other donors' samples. The sample was peripheral blood mononuclear cells. The CDR3 sequence is CASSPDGGPTYEQYF. The CDR3 DNA is TGTGCCAGCTCACCGGACGGGGGGCCCACCTACGAGCAGTACTTC.